Following are 21 T cell receptor beta chains from one sample sequenced in a study of shared T cell receptors in the human thymus. Generated by immunoSEQ multiplex PCR, the TCRdb table keeps only in-frame clones and is missing some. The repertoire consists of more than 550,000 clones, with approximately 85% occurring once and the leading ten covering about 0.011%. These data were likewise used in another study, on human thymus T cells.

Sequencing was performed on thymocytes. The receptors were gathered from a girl less than two years old with a congenital heart defect.

CDR3 protein: CASTPEANYGYTF. The CDR3 nucleotides are TGTGCCAGCACCCCCGAGGCAAACTATGGCTACACCTTC. The V call is TRBV18, the J call TRBJ1-2; D is undetermined. Deletions cut 8 bases from V and 2 bases from J, with 12 bases between. The germline CDR1 and CDR2 sequences are KGHSH and LQKENI. CDR3 size: 13 residues.

V and J are TRBV15 and TRBJ1-2, with D unclear. CDR1 and CDR2 (germline): LNHNV, YYDKDF (reference sequence). Trimming cost V 2 bases and J 0 bases, with 25 bases left between them. The CDR3 runs to 20 residues. For the CDR3, the DNA is TGTGCCACCAGCAGAATTAATCTTGTCCCCCTCGATTCGGCTAACTATGGCTACACCTTC. This gives the protein CATSRINLVPLDSANYGYTF.

J is TRBJ2-2 and V is TRBV25-1, with TRBD1 matching over 10 bases. Looked up from germline, CDR1 is MGHDK and CDR2 is SYGVNS. CDR3 size: 16 residues. V dropped 4 bases and J dropped 2; count of bases not matched to a gene: 4. The CDR3 DNA follows: TGTGCCAGCAGTGCGACAGGGGGCAGAAACACCGGGGAGCTGTTTTTT. Translation: CASSATGGRNTGELFF.

This clone was picked up one time. The chain has TRBV28 and TRBJ1-3, with a tentative D call TRBD1 (5 bases). This CDR3 is built from 15 residues. Germline CDR1 MDHEN, CDR2 SYDVKM. With 7 bases removed from V and 1 base from J, the gap between germline ends came to 14 bases. CDR3 DNA sequence: TGTGCCAGCACCATCTCAGGGCGGTCTGGAAACACCATATATTTT. It is translated as CASTISGRSGNTIYF.

As for this clone: One end of the junction is discordant with germline, which a read error may explain. The CDR3, as DNA: TGTGCTAGCAGCTTAGAAGAGCCCTACGAGCAGTACTTC. Amino acids: CASSLEEPYEQYF. The V call is TRBV7-7, the J call TRBJ2-7; D not resolved. Germline CDR1 reads SSHAT; CDR2 reads FNYEAQ (reference sequence). This CDR3 region has 13 residues.

This chain joins TRBV5-1 and TRBJ1-5; 7 positions match TRBD1. The germline gives CDR1 SGHRS, CDR2 YFSETQ. Trimming cost V 2 bases and J 7 bases; bases outside gene matches: 9. The CDR3 contains 15 residues. This CDR3 is CASSLKQGKGQPQHF. CDR3 coding DNA: TGCGCCAGCAGCTTAAAACAGGGGAAGGGGCAGCCCCAGCATTTT.

This chain connects TRBV11-2 to TRBJ2-7; maybe TRBD1 (6 bases). Germline CDR1 SGHAT, CDR2 FQNNGV. The length of the CDR3 is 13 residues. Trimming took off 5 bases at V and 9 bases at J, with 17 bases between the two ends. The CDR3 nucleotides are TGTGCCAGCAGCCGGTTCTGGGGGCTGGTGCAGTACTTC. Translating gives CASSRFWGLVQYF. Full variable domain (remainder filled in from reference TRBV11-2 and TRBJ2-7): EAGVAQSPRYKIIEKRQSVAFWCNPISGHATLYWYQQILGQGPKLLIQFQNNGVVDDSQLPKDRFSAERLKGVDSTLKIQPAKLEDSAVYLCASSRFWGLVQYFGPGTRLTVT.

This CDR3 reads CASSQVWRGRYNEQFF. Here the CDR3 DNA reads TGTGCCAGCAGCCAAGTTTGGCGGGGGAGGTACAATGAGCAGTTCTTC. This chain joins TRBV4-2 and TRBJ2-1; TRBD2 matches 7 bases. Germline V lookup: CDR1 LGHNA, CDR2 YNFKEQ. This CDR3 has 16 amino acids. The ends lost 1 base at V and 4 bases at J; junction bases unmatched: 7.

The V gene is TRBV6-1, the J gene TRBJ1-5; D might be TRBD1 (5 bases). With 6 bases removed from V and 2 bases from J, the gap between germline ends came to 14 bases. Germline V lookup: CDR1 MNHNS, CDR2 SASEGT. The length of the CDR3 is 15 residues. CDR3 DNA: TGTGCCAGCAGCGTCAGGGTAGTGGGCAATCAGCCCCAGCATTTT. Its translation: CASSVRVVGNQPQHF.

This chain links TRBV27 with TRBJ1-5, with a possible D match to TRBD1 (6 bases). Germline CDR1 reads MNHEY; CDR2 reads SMNVEV (reference sequence). The V end was cut by 5 bases, the J end by 4 bases, with 12 bases between. The CDR3 covers 14 residues. The CDR3 reads CASSADRLNQPQHF. The CDR3 nucleotides read TGTGCCAGCAGTGCGGACAGATTGAATCAGCCCCAGCATTTT.

This chain joins TRBV4-1 and TRBJ2-7; 9 bases agree with TRBD1. With 0 bases clipped from V and 0 bases from J, the junction kept 9 bases outside the gene matches. The CDR3 totals 18 residues. CDR1 is MGHRA and CDR2 is YSYEKL in the germline V gene. DNA for the CDR3: TGCGCCAGCAGCCAAGATCGGACAGGGGAAAGAAGCTCCTACGAGCAGTACTTC. Its translation: CASSQDRTGERSSYEQYF.

The rearrangement uses TRBV19 and TRBJ1-2; TRBD1 agrees at 7 bases. The CDR3 covers 14 residues. Germline V gene data show CDR1 as LNHDA and CDR2 as SQIVND (reference sequence). V shed 10 bases, J shed 7 bases, and the junction held 15 bases outside the gene matches. CDR3 in DNA: TGTGCCACCCGCCCTCACGGGACAGCCGTTGGCTACACCTTC. It is translated as CATRPHGTAVGYTF. The full variable domain, with the rest looked up from reference TRBV19 and TRBJ1-2, is DGGITQSPKYLFRKEGQNVTLSCEQNLNHDAMYWYRQDPGQGLRLIYYSQIVNDFQKGDIAEGYSVSREKKESFPLTVTSAQKNPTAFYLCATRPHGTAVGYTFGSGTRLTVV.

This chain links TRBV7-6 with TRBJ2-7; 7 nucleotides align to TRBD1. The germline V gene has CDR1 SGHVS and CDR2 FNYEAQ. The CDR3 runs 15 residues. V lost 1 base and J lost 0; bases outside the gene matches: 3. The CDR3 DNA sequence: TGTGCCAGCAGCTTAGGGACAGGATCCTCCTACGAGCAGTACTTC. Encoded protein: CASSLGTGSSYEQYF.

The chain uses TRBV14 and TRBJ2-7; perhaps TRBD1 as D (6 bases). Germline CDR1 SGHDN, CDR2 FVKESK. The CDR3 length is 15 residues. The V and J ends lost 4 bases and 3 bases respectively, with 16 bases between them. Here the CDR3 DNA reads TGTGCCAGCAGCCCTACTGACAGGTCGGGCTACGAGCAGTACTTC. Its translation is CASSPTDRSGYEQYF.

J is TRBJ2-7 and V is TRBV7-2; weak D call: TRBD2 (7 bases). This CDR3 spans 16 amino acids. Germline assignment: CDR1 SGHTA and CDR2 FQGNSA. Trimming stripped 4 bases from V and 3 bases from J, with 19 bases between. This chain's CDR3 is CASSSVPQGRVYEQYF. The CDR3 DNA is TGTGCCAGCAGCTCCGTACCTCAGGGGAGGGTCTACGAGCAGTACTTC.

The chain joins TRBV18 to TRBJ1-2, with TRBD1 identical over 8 bases. Germline assignment: CDR1 KGHSH and CDR2 LQKENI. The CDR3 extends over 16 amino acids. V was clipped by 6 bases and J by 1 base; unmatched bases: 10. The CDR3 DNA is TGTGCCAGCTCCCTACCCCGGGACAGGTTTAACTATGGCTACACCTTC. Its translation is CASSLPRDRFNYGYTF.

V is TRBV4-1 and J is TRBJ1-2, with 7 bases identical to TRBD1. The CDR3 loop spans 19 amino acids. Germline V CDR1 and CDR2: MGHRA, YSYEKL. The trim removed 3 bases at V and 6 bases at J, leaving 22 bases unmatched. CDR3 sequence reads: CASSHGGAGNRGSYDGYTF. The DNA of the CDR3 is TGCGCCAGCAGCCATGGTGGGGCGGGGAACAGGGGATCTTACGATGGCTACACCTTC.

Here the CDR3 reads CASSCHRGTEAFF. CDR3 DNA sequence: TGTGCCAGCAGTTGTCACAGGGGCACTGAAGCTTTCTTT. The chain couples TRBV6-6 to TRBJ1-1; 7 bases align to TRBD1. V gave up 4 bases and J gave up 4 bases; unmatched junction bases: 3. This CDR3 contains 13 residues. Germline V lookup: CDR1 MNHNY, CDR2 SVGAGI (reference sequence).

The chain combines TRBV7-9 with TRBJ2-1, with TRBD2 matching over 7 bases. Germline V gives CDR1 SEHNR, CDR2 FQNEAQ (reference sequence). This CDR3 spans 18 amino acids. V lost 0 bases, J lost 5 bases, and 13 bases stayed unmatched. CDR3 sequence: CASSLAPGWEGSDNEQFF. As DNA, the CDR3 is TGTGCCAGCAGCTTAGCTCCGGGGTGGGAGGGTAGCGACAATGAGCAGTTCTTC.

The genes are TRBV15 and TRBJ2-7; no definite D call. The ends were cut back, 3 bases at V and 1 base at J, with 10 bases in the middle. The germline V gene encodes CDR1 LNHNV and CDR2 YYDKDF (reference sequence). The CDR3 loop spans 14 amino acids. CDR3 in DNA: TGTGCCACCAGCAGGAAACCTAGTTCCTACGAGCAGTACTTC. Encoded protein: CATSRKPSSYEQYF. Looking up the rest from reference TRBV15 and TRBJ2-7 gives the full variable domain: DAMVIQNPRYQVTQFGKPVTLSCSQTLNHNVMYWYQQKSSQAPKLLFHYYDKDFNNEADTPDNFQSRRPNTSFCFLDIRSPGLGDTAMYLCATSRKPSSYEQYFGPGTRLTVT.

The rearrangement joins TRBV2 to TRBJ1-2; D gene uncertain. Trimming stripped 2 bases from V and 3 bases from J, with 7 bases between. The CDR3 consists of 13 residues. From germline, CDR1 is SNHLY and CDR2 FYNNEI. The CDR3 loop reads CASSEQAYYGYTF. In DNA, the CDR3 is TGTGCCAGCAGTGAACAGGCATACTATGGCTACACCTTC.